This TCR beta chain originates from a study of blood T cell repertoires in COVID-19. For the study at large: Whether acute or convalescent, the COVID-19 samples came from the United States, Italy and Spain. Sources were T cells, B-cell-depleted T cells, or PBMCs; the material itself was cDNA or gDNA.

Germline V CDR1 and CDR2: LGHNA, YNFKEQ. The CDR3 extends over 15 amino acids. J gave up 3 bases and V 0 bases, and 4 bases lay outside the gene matches. Original data processing: Amplification with reference gene primers provided the estimates of nucleated cell counts. Assay used: immunoSEQ multiplex PCR; TCRdb lists only in-frame clones, some missing. V and J calls and clone size come straight from that table; D and trimming were deduced from the DNA. The sample has some 200,000 clones, approximately 79% seen once. Source material: peripheral blood. This receptor was taken from a woman in her sixties or seventies with acute or convalescent COVID-19. The V call is TRBV4-2, the J call TRBJ1-2, with TRBD1 matching over 7 bases. The CDR3 DNA is TGTGCCAGCAGCCAAGAATGGGACAGTTACTATGGCTACACCTTC. This translates into CASSQEWDSYYGYTF.